This paragraph covers one T cell receptor beta chain sequence. These data belong to a study of shared clonotypes between healthy human individuals. Generated by immunoSEQ multiplex PCR, the TCRdb table keeps only in-frame clones and is missing some. Altogether 2 million to 2.5 million clones are present, 90% to 95% being singletons, with the ten largest covering about 0.39%. Looked up from germline, CDR1 is LNHDA and CDR2 is SQIVND (reference sequence). V was clipped by 5 bases and J by 3 bases, with 13 bases between them. The length of the CDR3 is 14 residues. Specimen: naive CD4+ T cells from PBMCs. The sample's subset: CD45RA+ positively selected. The TCR was taken from a man aged 18 to 30 in good health. Some clones in this sample may be carry-over from other donors' samples. The chain uses TRBV19 and TRBJ1-2; D might be TRBD1 (6 bases). CDR3 loop: CASSPYGQHYGYTF. Written as DNA, the CDR3 is TGTGCCAGTAGTCCTTACGGACAGCACTATGGCTACACCTTC.